The 15 T cell receptor beta chains in this list originate from one sample, sequenced in a study of T cell repertoires in cytomegalovirus infection. In TCRdb, the reads were re-called with MiXCR into one record per CDR3 protein. The sample has fewer than 200,000 distinct CDR3 sequences, nearly 9.5% seen once. The sequenced material came from PBMCs. These receptors were obtained from a human donor in good health (CMV status not recorded). Some clones in this sample may be carry-over from other donors' samples.

At least ten counts were recorded for this clonotype. The V gene is TRBV29-1, the J gene TRBJ2-7; 11 nucleotides agree with TRBD2. Germline loops: CDR1 SQVTM, CDR2 ANQGSEA. The CDR3 covers 14 residues. The J segment lost 5 bases and the V segment lost 4 bases, leaving 7 bases of the junction unmatched. The CDR3 DNA sequence: TGCAGCGTTGCCCTAGCGGGAGGTCCCCACGAGCAGTACTTC. It yields the protein CSVALAGGPHEQYF.

The table lists this clonotype with many counts. This chain connects TRBV20-1 to TRBJ2-5; D remains unclear. CDR1 DFQATT and CDR2 SNEGSKA come from the germline V gene (reference sequence). V lost 2 bases, J lost 3 bases, and 13 bases lay in between. The CDR3 sequence is 14 residues long. The CDR3 DNA follows: TGCAGTGCTAGAATGAGCCTTGTTAAAGAGACCCAGTACTTC. It yields the protein CSARMSLVKETQYF.

V usage is TRBV11-3 and J usage is TRBJ2-3; TRBD1 or TRBD2 may be the D gene (5 bases each). The V end was cut by 4 bases, the J end by 6 bases, with 20 bases between. The V gene's germline CDR1 is SGHNT and CDR2 YENEEA. CDR3 length: 16 residues. The CDR3 coding sequence is TGTGCCAGCAGCTCTCGAGCTGAGGGGCCGATGGATACGCAGTATTTT. Its translation is CASSSRAEGPMDTQYF.

This clonotype was observed at least ten times. This chain joins TRBV19 and TRBJ1-5, with D possibly TRBD1 on 6 matching bases. V was shortened by 7 bases and J by 6 bases, with 16 bases between the two germline ends. CDR3 length: 14 amino acids. Germline CDR1 LNHDA, CDR2 SQIVND (reference sequence). Written as DNA, the CDR3 is TGTGCCAGTACTAGAGGGGGGGACTTTCAGCCCCAGCATTTT. Its protein is CASTRGGDFQPQHF.

This clonotype showed up many times. The genes are TRBV7-9 and TRBJ1-2, with D uncertain. The CDR3 covers 11 residues. The germline V gene has CDR1 SEHNR and CDR2 FQNEAQ (reference sequence). V was cut by 1 base and J by 10 bases, with 7 bases left in between. CDR3 DNA sequence: TGTGCCAGCAGCTTAGGTGGCCACTACACCTTC. Its translation: CASSLGGHYTF.

The chain carries TRBV28 and TRBJ1-6, with D unclear. This CDR3 has 14 amino acids. Looked up from germline, CDR1 is MDHEN and CDR2 is SYDVKM. The germline V and J ends were trimmed by 6 bases and 8 bases, with 14 bases remaining between them. The CDR3 coding sequence is TGTGCCAGCAGGCTCCCCGTGGGCTATTCACCCCTCCACTTT. Translated, it gives CASRLPVGYSPLHF.

J is TRBJ1-4 and V is TRBV4-1; D uncertain. V shed 2 bases and J shed 0 bases, with 7 bases lying between them. This CDR3 region has 15 residues. Germline V gene sequence: CDR1 MGHRA, CDR2 YSYEKL. In nucleotides, the CDR3 is TGCGCCAGCAGCCAACAAGGAGCAACTAATGAAAAACTGTTTTTT. This sequence encodes CASSQQGATNEKLFF.

This clonotype was detected many times. The chain couples TRBV6-1 to TRBJ1-4; no reliable D call. The V gene lost 6 bases and the J gene lost 0 bases, with 8 bases spanning the gap. CDR3 length: 14 amino acids. The V gene's germline CDR1 is MNHNS and CDR2 SASEGT. The CDR3 sequence: CASSDSATNEKLFF. The CDR3 nucleotides are TGTGCCAGCAGCGATTCTGCAACTAATGAAAAACTGTTTTTT.

This clonotype occurred a few times. The chain uses TRBV28 and TRBJ2-5; 9 positions match TRBD2. This CDR3 is 13 amino acids long. Germline CDR1 reads MDHEN; CDR2 reads SYDVKM. With V trimmed by 6 bases and J by 3 bases, 2 bases remained unmatched. CDR3 protein: CASRPSGEETQYF. CDR3 sequence (DNA): TGTGCCAGCAGGCCTAGCGGGGAAGAGACCCAGTACTTC.

The rearrangement links TRBV11-2 to TRBJ1-4; 8 nucleotides match TRBD1. This CDR3 region has 15 residues. Germline V gene sequence: CDR1 SGHAT, CDR2 FQNNGV. With 5 bases clipped from V and 8 bases from J, the junction kept 10 bases outside the gene matches. The CDR3 protein is CASSRGDRLWEKLFF. The CDR3 bases are TGTGCCAGCAGCCGCGGGGACAGGCTCTGGGAAAAACTGTTTTTT.

The sample holds many counts of this clonotype. V is TRBV11-2 and J is TRBJ2-2; perhaps TRBD2 as D (6 bases). CDR1 is SGHAT and CDR2 is FQNNGV in the germline V gene. This CDR3 region has 15 residues. The V gene lost 2 bases and the J gene lost 5 bases, with 12 bases spanning the gap. The CDR3 DNA reads as TGTGCCAGCAGCTTATTGACCCGGGGGACCGGGGAGCTGTTTTTT. Translated: CASSLLTRGTGELFF.

In this sample, this clonotype turned up a few times. The chain couples TRBV24-1 to TRBJ2-7; D unresolved. Between the trimmed V and J ends, which lost 5 bases and 4 bases, there was a span of 17 bases. CDR3 length equals 15 residues. Germline V gene data show CDR1 as KGHDR and CDR2 as SFDVKD. The CDR3 sequence: CATSAARGPTYEQYF. For the CDR3, the DNA is TGTGCCACCAGTGCCGCTCGTGGACCGACGTACGAGCAGTACTTC.

V usage is TRBV20-1 and J usage is TRBJ1-2; D is perhaps TRBD1 (5 bases). The length of the CDR3 is 11 residues. Trimming stripped 4 bases from V and 8 bases from J, with 11 bases between. The germline gives CDR1 DFQATT, CDR2 SNEGSKA (reference sequence). CDR3 in amino acids: CSANQGGGYTF. In nucleotides, the CDR3 is TGCAGTGCTAACCAGGGCGGGGGCTACACCTTC.

This clonotype occurred many times. The chain uses TRBV2 and TRBJ2-6; D remains unclear. The CDR3 runs to 16 residues. Trimming left V 0 bases short and J 4 bases short, with 10 bases between. Germline CDR1 is SNHLY and CDR2 is FYNNEI. The CDR3 sequence is CASSEASGVGANVLTF. DNA for the CDR3: TGTGCCAGCAGTGAAGCATCTGGGGTAGGGGCCAACGTCCTGACTTTC.

CDR3 amino acids: CASSSVTQYF. Here the CDR3 DNA reads TGTGCCAGCAGCTCTGTGACCCAGTACTTC. The V call is TRBV7-9, the J call TRBJ2-5; the D is unclear. Germline assignment: CDR1 SEHNR and CDR2 FQNEAQ (reference sequence). This CDR3 region has 10 residues. Trimming took off 4 bases at V and 7 bases at J, with 4 bases between the two ends.